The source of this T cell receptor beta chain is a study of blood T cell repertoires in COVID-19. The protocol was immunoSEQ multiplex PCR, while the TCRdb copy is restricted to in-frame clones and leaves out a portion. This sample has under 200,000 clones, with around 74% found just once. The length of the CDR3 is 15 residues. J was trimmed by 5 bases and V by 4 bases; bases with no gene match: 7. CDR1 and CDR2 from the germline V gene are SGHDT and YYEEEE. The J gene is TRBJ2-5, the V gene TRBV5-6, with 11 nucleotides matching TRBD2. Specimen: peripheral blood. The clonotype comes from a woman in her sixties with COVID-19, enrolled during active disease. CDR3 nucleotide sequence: TGTGCCAGCAGCGTCAGACTAGCGGGACTGGAGACCCAGTACTTC. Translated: CASSVRLAGLETQYF.